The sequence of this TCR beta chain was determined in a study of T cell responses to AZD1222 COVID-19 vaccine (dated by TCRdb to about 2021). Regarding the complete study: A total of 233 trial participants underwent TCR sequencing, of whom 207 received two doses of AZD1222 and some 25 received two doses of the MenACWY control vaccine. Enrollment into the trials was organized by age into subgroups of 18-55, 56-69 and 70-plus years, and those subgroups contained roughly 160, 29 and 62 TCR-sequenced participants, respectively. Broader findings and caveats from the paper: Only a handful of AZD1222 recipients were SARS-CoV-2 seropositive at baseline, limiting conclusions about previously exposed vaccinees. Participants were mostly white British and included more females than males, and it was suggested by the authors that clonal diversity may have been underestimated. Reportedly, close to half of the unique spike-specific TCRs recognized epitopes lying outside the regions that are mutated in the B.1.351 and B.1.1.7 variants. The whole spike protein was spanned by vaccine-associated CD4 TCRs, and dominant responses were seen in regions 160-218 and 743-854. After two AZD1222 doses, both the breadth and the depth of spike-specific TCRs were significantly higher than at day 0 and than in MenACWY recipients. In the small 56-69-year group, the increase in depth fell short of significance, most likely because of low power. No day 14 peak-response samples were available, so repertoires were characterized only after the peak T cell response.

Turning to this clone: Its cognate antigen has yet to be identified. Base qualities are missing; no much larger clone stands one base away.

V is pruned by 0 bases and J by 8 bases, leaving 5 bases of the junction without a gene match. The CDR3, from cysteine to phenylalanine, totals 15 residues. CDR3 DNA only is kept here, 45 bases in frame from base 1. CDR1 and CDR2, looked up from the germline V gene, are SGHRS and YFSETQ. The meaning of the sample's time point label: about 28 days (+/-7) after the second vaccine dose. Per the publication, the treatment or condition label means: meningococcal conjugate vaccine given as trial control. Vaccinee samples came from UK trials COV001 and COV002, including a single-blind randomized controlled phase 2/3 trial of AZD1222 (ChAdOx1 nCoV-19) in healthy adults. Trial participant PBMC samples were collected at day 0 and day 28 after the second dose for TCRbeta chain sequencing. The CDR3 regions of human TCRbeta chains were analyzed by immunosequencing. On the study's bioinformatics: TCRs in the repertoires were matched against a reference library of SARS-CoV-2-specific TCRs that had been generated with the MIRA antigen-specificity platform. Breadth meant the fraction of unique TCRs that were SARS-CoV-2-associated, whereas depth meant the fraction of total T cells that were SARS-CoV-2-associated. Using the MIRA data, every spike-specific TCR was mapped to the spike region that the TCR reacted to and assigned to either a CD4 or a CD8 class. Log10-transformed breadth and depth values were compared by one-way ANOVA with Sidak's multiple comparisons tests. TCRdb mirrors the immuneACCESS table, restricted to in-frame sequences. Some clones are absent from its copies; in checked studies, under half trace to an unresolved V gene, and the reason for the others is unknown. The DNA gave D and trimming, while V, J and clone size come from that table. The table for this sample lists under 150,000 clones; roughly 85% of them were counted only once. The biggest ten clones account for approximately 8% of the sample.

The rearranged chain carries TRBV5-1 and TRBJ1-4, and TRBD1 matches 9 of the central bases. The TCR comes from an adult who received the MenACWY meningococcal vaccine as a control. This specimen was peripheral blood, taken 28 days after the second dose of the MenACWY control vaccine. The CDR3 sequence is CASSLGTGGGEKLFF. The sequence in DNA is TGCGCCAGCAGCTTGGGTACAGGGGGCGGCGAAAAACTGTTTTTT. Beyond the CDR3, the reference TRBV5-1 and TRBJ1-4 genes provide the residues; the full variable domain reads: KAGVTQTPRYLIKTRGQQVTLSCSPISGHRSVSWYQQTPGQGLQFLFEYFSETQRNKGNFPGRFSGRQFSNSRSEMNVSTLELGDSALYLCASSLGTGGGEKLFFGSGTQLSVL.